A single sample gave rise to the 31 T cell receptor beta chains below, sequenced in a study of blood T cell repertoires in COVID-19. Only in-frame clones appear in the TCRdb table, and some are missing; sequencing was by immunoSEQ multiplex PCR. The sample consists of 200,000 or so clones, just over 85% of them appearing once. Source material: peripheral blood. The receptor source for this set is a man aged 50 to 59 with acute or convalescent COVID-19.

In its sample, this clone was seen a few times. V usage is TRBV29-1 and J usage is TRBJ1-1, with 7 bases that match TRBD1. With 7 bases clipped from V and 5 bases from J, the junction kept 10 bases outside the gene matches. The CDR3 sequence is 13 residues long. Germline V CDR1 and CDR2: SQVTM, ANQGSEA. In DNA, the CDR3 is TGCAGCGGGATACAGGGGTGGGGGACTGAAGCTTTCTTT. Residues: CSGIQGWGTEAFF.

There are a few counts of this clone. CDR3 sequence reads: CASSYDSKNYGYTF. In nucleotides, the CDR3 is TGTGCCAGCAGTTACGACAGCAAAAACTATGGCTACACCTTC. The chain joins TRBV6-5 to TRBJ1-2; perhaps TRBD1 as D (5 bases). CDR1 and CDR2 (germline): MNHEY, SVGAGI. The CDR3 runs to 14 residues. V was cut by 2 bases and J by 2 bases, with 9 bases left in between.

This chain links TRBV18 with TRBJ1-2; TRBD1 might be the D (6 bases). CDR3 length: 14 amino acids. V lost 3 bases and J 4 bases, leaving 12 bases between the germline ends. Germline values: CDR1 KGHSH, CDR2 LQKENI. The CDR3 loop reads CASSPAGTSYGYTF. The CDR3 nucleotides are TGTGCCAGCTCACCGGCCGGGACATCCTATGGCTACACCTTC.

The CDR3 region has the DNA TGTGCCATCAGTGGTCAGGAGGGAGAGGAAGCTTTCTTT. Amino acid sequence: CAISGQEGEEAFF. The chain combines TRBV10-3 with TRBJ1-1; D unclear. Trimming removed 4 bases from V and 8 bases from J, with 14 bases in between. This CDR3 comprises 13 residues. From germline, CDR1 is ENHRY and CDR2 SYGVKD.

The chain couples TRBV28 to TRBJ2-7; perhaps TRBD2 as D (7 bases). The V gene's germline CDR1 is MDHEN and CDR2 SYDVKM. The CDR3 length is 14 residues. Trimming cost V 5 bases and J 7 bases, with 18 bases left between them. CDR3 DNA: TGTGCCAGCAGTGGGCGGGGGCCCCCTCTTGAGCAGTACTTC. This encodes CASSGRGPPLEQYF.

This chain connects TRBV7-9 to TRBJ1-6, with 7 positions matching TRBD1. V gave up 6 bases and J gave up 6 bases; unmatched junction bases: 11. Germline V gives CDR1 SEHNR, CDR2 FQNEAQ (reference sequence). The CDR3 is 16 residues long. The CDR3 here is CASSQVPGQPNSPLHF. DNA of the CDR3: TGTGCCAGCAGTCAGGTACCGGGACAGCCTAATTCACCCCTCCACTTT.

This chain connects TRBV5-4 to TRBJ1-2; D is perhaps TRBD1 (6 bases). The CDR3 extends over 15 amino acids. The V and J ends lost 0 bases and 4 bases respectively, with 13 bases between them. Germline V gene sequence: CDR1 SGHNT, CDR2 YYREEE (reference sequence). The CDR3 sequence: CASSLVQQGIYGYTF. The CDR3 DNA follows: TGTGCCAGCAGCTTGGTGCAGCAGGGGATCTATGGCTACACCTTC.

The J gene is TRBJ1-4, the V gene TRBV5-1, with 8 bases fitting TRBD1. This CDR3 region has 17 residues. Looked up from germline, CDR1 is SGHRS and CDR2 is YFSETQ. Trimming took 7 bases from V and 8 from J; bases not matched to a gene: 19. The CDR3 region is CASRAWSSGQGWEKLFF. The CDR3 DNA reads TGCGCCAGCCGAGCTTGGAGTTCCGGACAGGGATGGGAAAAACTGTTTTTT.

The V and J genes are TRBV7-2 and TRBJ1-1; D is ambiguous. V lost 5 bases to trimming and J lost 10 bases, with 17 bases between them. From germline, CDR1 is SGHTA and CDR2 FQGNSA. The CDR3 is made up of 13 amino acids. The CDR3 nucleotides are TGTGCCAGCAGCGCACTATCGGGTCGGCGAGCTTTCTTT. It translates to CASSALSGRRAFF. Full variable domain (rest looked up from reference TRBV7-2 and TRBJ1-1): GAGVSQSPSNKVTEKGKDVELRCDPISGHTALYWYRQSLGQGLEFLIYFQGNSAPDKSGLPSDRFSAERTGGSVSTLTIQRTQQEDSAVYLCASSALSGRRAFFGQGTRLTVV.

The CDR3 DNA reads as TGTGCCAGCAGCCCCAGAAGTGACAGGACCACAGATACGCAGTATTTT. The encoded protein is CASSPRSDRTTDTQYF. V usage is TRBV7-8 and J usage is TRBJ2-3; tentatively, D is TRBD1 (6 bases). Germline assignment: CDR1 SGHVS and CDR2 FQNEAQ. Trimming removed 5 bases at V and 2 bases at J, with 17 bases between. The CDR3 spans 16 residues.

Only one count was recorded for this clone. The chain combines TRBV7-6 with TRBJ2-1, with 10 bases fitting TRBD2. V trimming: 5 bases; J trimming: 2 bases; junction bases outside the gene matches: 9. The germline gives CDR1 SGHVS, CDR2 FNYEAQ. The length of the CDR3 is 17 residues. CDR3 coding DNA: TGTGCCAGCAGCGCCCCCCCTAGCGGGGGCCCCTACAATGAGCAGTTCTTC. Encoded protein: CASSAPPSGGPYNEQFF. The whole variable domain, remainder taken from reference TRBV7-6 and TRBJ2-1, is GAGVSQSPRYKVTKRGQDVALRCDPISGHVSLYWYRQALGQGPEFLTYFNYEAQQDKSGLPNDRFSAERPEGSISTLTIQRTEQRDSAMYRCASSAPPSGGPYNEQFFGPGTRLTVL.

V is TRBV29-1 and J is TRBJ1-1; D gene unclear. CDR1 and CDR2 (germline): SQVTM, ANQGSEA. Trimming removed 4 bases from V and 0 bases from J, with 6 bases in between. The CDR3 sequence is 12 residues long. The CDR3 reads CSVGSMNTEAFF. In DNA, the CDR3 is TGCAGCGTTGGAAGCATGAACACTGAAGCTTTCTTT.

The CDR3 nucleotides read TGTGCCAGTAGTATAGCAGAGGGACACCTGAACACTGAAGCTTTCTTT. It is translated as CASSIAEGHLNTEAFF. This chain joins TRBV19 and TRBJ1-1, with a possible D match to TRBD1 (6 bases). Germline CDR1 and CDR2: LNHDA and SQIVND (reference sequence). Trimming removed 1 base at V and 0 bases at J, with 12 bases between. The CDR3 extends over 16 amino acids.

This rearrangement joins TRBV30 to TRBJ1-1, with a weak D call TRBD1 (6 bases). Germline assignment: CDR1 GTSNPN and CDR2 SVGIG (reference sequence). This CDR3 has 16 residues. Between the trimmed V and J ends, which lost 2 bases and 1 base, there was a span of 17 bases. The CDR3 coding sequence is TGTGCCTGGAGTCTAGGCTGGGGGGGGGCGAACACTGAAGCTTTCTTT. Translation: CAWSLGWGGANTEAFF.

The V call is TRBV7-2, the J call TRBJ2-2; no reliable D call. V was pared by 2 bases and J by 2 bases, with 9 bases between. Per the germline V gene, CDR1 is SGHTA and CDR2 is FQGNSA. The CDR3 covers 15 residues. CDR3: CASSLSLFNTGELFF. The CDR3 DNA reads TGTGCCAGCAGCTTATCACTTTTCAACACCGGGGAGCTGTTTTTT.

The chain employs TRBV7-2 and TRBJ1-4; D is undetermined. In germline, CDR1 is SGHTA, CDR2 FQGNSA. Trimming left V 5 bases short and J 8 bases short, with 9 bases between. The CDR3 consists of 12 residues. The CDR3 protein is CASSQTREKLFF. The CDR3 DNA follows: TGTGCCAGCAGCCAGACTAGAGAAAAACTGTTTTTT.

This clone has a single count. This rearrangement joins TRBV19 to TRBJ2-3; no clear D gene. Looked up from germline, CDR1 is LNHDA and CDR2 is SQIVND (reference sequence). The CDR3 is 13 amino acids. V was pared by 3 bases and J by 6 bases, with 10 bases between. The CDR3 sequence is CASSILSRDTQYF. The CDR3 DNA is TGTGCCAGTAGTATCTTGTCACGGGATACGCAGTATTTT.

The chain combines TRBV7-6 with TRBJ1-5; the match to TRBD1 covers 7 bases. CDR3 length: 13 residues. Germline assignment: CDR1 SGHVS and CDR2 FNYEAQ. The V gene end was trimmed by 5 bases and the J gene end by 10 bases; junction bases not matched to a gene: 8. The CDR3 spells CASSNRQGQPQHF. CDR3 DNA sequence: TGTGCCAGCAGCAACCGACAGGGACAACCCCAGCATTTT.

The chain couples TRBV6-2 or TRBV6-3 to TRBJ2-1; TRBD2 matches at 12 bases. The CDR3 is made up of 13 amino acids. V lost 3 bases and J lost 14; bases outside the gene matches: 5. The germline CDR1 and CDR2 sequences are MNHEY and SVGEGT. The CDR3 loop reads CASSYRLAGVEFF. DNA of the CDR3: TGTGCCAGCAGTTATCGACTAGCGGGGGTTGAGTTCTTC.

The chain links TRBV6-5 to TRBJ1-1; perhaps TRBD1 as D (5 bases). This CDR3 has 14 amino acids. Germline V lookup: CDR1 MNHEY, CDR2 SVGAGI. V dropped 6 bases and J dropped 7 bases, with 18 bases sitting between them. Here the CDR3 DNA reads TGTGCCAGCAGGCCCACCGGGGGTGTAGGTGAAGCTTTCTTT. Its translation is CASRPTGGVGEAFF.

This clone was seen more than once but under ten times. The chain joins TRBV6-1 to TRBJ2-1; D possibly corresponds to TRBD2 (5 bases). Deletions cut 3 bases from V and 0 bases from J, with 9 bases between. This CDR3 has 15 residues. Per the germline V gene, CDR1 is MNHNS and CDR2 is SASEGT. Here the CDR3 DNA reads TGTGCCAGCAGTGAGGAGGCCCGCTCCTACAATGAGCAGTTCTTC. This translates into CASSEEARSYNEQFF.

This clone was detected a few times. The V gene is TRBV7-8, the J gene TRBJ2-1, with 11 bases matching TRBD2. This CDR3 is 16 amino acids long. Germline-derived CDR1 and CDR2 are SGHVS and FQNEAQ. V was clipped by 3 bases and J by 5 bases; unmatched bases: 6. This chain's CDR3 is CASSFWTLAGDNEQFF. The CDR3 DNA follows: TGTGCCAGCAGCTTTTGGACACTAGCGGGGGACAATGAGCAGTTCTTC.

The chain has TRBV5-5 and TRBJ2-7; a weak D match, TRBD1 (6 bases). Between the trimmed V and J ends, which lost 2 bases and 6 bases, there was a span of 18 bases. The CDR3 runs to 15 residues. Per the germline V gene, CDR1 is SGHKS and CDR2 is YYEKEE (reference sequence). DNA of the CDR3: TGTGCCAGCAGCTTCCGACCAGGGGATTCGGGCGAGCAGTACTTC. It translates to CASSFRPGDSGEQYF.

The CDR3 region has the DNA TGTGCCAGCAGCCTAGGGAGGAGAAACTACGAGCAGTACTTC. This sequence encodes CASSLGRRNYEQYF. The chain uses TRBV7-2 and TRBJ2-7, with a weak D call TRBD2 (6 bases). Germline loops: CDR1 SGHTA, CDR2 FQGNSA. This CDR3 contains 14 residues. Trimming removed 5 bases from V and 3 bases from J, with 14 bases in between.

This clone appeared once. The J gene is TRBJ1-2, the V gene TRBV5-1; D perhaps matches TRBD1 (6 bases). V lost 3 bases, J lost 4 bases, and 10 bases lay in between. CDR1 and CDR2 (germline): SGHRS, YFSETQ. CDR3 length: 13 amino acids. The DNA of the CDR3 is TGCGCCAGCAGCTCGGGACAAGCCTATGGCTACACCTTC. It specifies CASSSGQAYGYTF.

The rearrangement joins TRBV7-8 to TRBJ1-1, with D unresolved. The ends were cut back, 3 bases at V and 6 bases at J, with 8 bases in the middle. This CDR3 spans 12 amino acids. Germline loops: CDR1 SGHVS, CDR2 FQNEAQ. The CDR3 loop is CASSLDGAEAFF. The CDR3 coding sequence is TGTGCCAGCAGCTTGGACGGGGCTGAAGCTTTCTTT.

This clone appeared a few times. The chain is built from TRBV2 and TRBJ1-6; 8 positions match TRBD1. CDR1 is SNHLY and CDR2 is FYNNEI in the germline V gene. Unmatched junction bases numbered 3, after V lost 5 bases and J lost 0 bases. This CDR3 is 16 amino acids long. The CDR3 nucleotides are TGTGCCAGCAGTTGGACAGGGAGCTCCTATAATTCACCCCTCCACTTT. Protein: CASSWTGSSYNSPLHF.

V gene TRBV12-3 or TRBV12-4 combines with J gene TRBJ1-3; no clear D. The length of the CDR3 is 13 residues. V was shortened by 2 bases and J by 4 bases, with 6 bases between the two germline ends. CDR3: CASSLPPGNTIYF. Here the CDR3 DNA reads TGTGCCAGCAGTTTACCCCCAGGAAACACCATATATTTT.

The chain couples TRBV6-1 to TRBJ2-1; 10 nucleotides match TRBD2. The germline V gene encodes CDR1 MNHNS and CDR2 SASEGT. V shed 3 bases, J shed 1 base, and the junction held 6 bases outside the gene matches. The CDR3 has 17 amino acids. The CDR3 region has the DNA TGTGCCAGCAGTGACCTAGCGGGGGCCTCTTCCTACAATGAGCAGTTCTTC. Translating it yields CASSDLAGASSYNEQFF.

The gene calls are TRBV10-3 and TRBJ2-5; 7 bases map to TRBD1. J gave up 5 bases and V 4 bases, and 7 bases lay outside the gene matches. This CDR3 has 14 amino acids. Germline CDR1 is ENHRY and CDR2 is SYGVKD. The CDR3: CAISVTGSRETQYF. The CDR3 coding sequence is TGTGCCATCAGTGTGACAGGGTCCAGGGAGACCCAGTACTTC.

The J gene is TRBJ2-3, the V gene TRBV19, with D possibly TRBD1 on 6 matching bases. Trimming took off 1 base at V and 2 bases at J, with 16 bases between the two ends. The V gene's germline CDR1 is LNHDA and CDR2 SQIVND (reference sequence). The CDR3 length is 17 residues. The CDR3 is CASSIGATGSFTDTQYF. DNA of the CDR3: TGTGCCAGTAGTATAGGGGCGACAGGTTCTTTCACAGATACGCAGTATTTT.